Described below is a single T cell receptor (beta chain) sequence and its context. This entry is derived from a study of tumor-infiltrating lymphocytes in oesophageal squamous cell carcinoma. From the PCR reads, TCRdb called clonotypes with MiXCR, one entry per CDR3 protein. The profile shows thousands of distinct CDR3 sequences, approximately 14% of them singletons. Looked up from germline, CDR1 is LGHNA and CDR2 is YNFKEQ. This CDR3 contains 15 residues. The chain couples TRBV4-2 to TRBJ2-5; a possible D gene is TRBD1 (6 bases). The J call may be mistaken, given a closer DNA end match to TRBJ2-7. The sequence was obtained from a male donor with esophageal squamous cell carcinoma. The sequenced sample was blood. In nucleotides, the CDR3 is TGTGCCAGCAGCCAAGAGGGGTCAGGGGCCTACGAGCAGTACTTC. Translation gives CASSQEGSGAYEQYF.